The 18 T cell receptor beta chains in this list originate from one sample, sequenced in a study of cytomegalovirus exposure and HLA in healthy donors (TCRdb year 2017). Library method: the immunoSEQ multiplex PCR assay. For the multiplex PCR, a mixture combining 60 forward primers for TCR Vbeta segments and 13 reverse primers for TCR Jbeta segments was used. TCRdb obtained this table from immuneACCESS and retained in-frame rearrangements with V and J assigned. These tables miss some clones; where compared with another copy, unresolved V genes account for less than half of the shortfall, and the remainder is unexplained. The table for this sample lists 90,000 to 120,000 clones; about 80% of them were counted only once. The top ten constitute approximately 1.7% of the sample. Sequenced: PBMCs. The origin of the receptors is a woman in her thirties or forties in good health and CMV-seronegative.

The gene calls are TRBV5-1 and TRBJ2-3; 14 bases agree with TRBD2. V shed 3 bases and J 3 bases; nucleotides not matched to a gene: 6. Germline V CDR1 and CDR2: SGHRS, YFSETQ. This CDR3 is built from 17 residues. CDR3 coding DNA: TGCGCCAGCAGCTCCGGGACTAGCGGGAGTGCTACAGATACGCAGTATTTT. Amino acids: CASSSGTSGSATDTQYF.

This clone came up once. CDR3 nucleotide sequence: TGTGCCAGTAGTTCGACAGGATCGTACCAAGAGACCCAGTACTTC. Translated, it gives CASSSTGSYQETQYF. The chain has TRBV19 and TRBJ2-5; the D gene is possibly TRBD1 (6 bases). Trimming stripped 5 bases from V and 0 bases from J, with 13 bases between. From germline, CDR1 is LNHDA and CDR2 SQIVND (reference sequence). CDR3 length equals 15 residues.

The V and J genes are TRBV7-2 and TRBJ2-3, with 8 nucleotides matching TRBD1. The ends lost 5 bases at V and 4 bases at J; junction bases unmatched: 14. The CDR3 covers 17 residues. Looked up from germline, CDR1 is SGHTA and CDR2 is FQGNSA. The CDR3, as DNA: TGTGCCAGCAGCCGTTGGGGGCAGGGGGCTTACGCAGATACGCAGTATTTT. Protein product: CASSRWGQGAYADTQYF.

Notes on this clone: Other DNA sequences of this sample code for an identical CDR3. The chain links TRBV7-6 to TRBJ1-1; tentatively, D is TRBD1 (6 bases). V was shortened by 4 bases and J by 3 bases, with 9 bases between the two germline ends. This CDR3 is built from 13 residues. From germline, CDR1 is SGHVS and CDR2 FNYEAQ. This CDR3 is CASSSQGYTEAFF. DNA for the CDR3: TGTGCCAGCAGCTCACAGGGATACACTGAAGCTTTCTTT.

This rearrangement joins TRBV6-5 to TRBJ2-7; D remains unclear. In germline, CDR1 is MNHEY, CDR2 SVGAGI. The V end was cut by 0 bases, the J end by 0 bases, with 6 bases between. The CDR3 totals 14 residues. CDR3 nucleotides: TGTGCCAGCAGTTACTCAGCTCTCTCCTACGAGCAGTACTTC. Amino acids: CASSYSALSYEQYF.

This chain joins TRBV21-1 and TRBJ1-3; the table's D call, TRBD1, has no DNA check behind it. TRBV21-1 constitutes a pseudogene. This CDR3 is built from 14 residues. CDR3: CASMPHCEGNTIYF. The CDR3 region has the DNA TGTGCCAGCATGCCACATTGTGAAGGAAACACCATATATTTT.

This clone was counted once. V and J are TRBV5-4 and TRBJ1-2, with a possible D match to TRBD1 (5 bases). Between the trimmed V and J ends, which lost 0 bases and 7 bases, there was a span of 13 bases. Germline CDR1 and CDR2: SGHNT and YYREEE (reference sequence). The CDR3 runs to 14 residues. The CDR3 DNA is TGTGCCAGCAGCTTGGCTATCGGGGGTGCTGGCTACACCTTC. Translation: CASSLAIGGAGYTF.

V and J are TRBV9 and TRBJ2-7; D may be TRBD1 (8 bases). V dropped 3 bases and J dropped 3 bases, with 13 bases sitting between them. This CDR3 is 14 amino acids long. Germline V CDR1 and CDR2: SGDLS, YYNGEE. CDR3 sequence reads: CASSGGGQDYEQYF. As DNA, the CDR3 is TGTGCCAGCAGCGGGGGGGGACAGGACTACGAGCAGTACTTC.

This chain uses TRBV19 with TRBJ2-5; 10 nucleotides line up with TRBD1. The J call is uncertain, as TRBJ2-7 better fits the DNA end. Germline-derived CDR1 and CDR2 are LNHDA and SQIVND (reference sequence). The CDR3 has 14 amino acids. Here the CDR3 reads CASRGTGEHYEQYF. The CDR3, as DNA: TGTGCCAGCCGAGGGACAGGGGAGCACTACGAGCAGTACTTC.

The rearrangement joins TRBV2 to TRBJ2-3; D is unresolved. CDR1 SNHLY and CDR2 FYNNEI come from the germline V gene. V was trimmed by 4 bases and J by 4 bases, leaving 15 bases between them. The CDR3 runs to 15 residues. CDR3 protein: CASSVNPLVADTQYF. The DNA for the CDR3 is TGTGCCAGCAGTGTTAACCCTTTAGTGGCAGATACGCAGTATTTT.

The chain uses TRBV27 and TRBJ2-1, with TRBD1 as a possible D gene (5 bases). With 5 bases removed from V and 0 bases from J, the gap between germline ends came to 11 bases. Germline values: CDR1 MNHEY, CDR2 SMNVEV (reference sequence). The CDR3 length is 15 residues. The CDR3 nucleotides are TGTGCCAGCAGTACCCAGGGTCCCTCCTACAATGAGCAGTTCTTC. Its translation is CASSTQGPSYNEQFF.

The V gene is TRBV7-9, the J gene TRBJ2-5; D is ambiguous. CDR1 and CDR2 from the germline V gene are SEHNR and FQNEAQ (reference sequence). V dropped 1 base and J dropped 3 bases, with 12 bases sitting between them. The length of the CDR3 is 15 residues. CDR3 in amino acids: CASSLGIGAKETQYF. The DNA for the CDR3 is TGTGCCAGCAGCTTAGGTATAGGAGCGAAAGAGACCCAGTACTTC.

The chain has TRBV13 and TRBJ2-7; TRBD1 matches at 9 bases. Germline values: CDR1 PRHDT, CDR2 FYEKMQ (reference sequence). The CDR3 runs 14 residues. With 3 bases clipped from V and 5 bases from J, the junction kept 5 bases outside the gene matches. The CDR3 here is CASSFRDRVHEQYF. CDR3 DNA: TGTGCCAGCAGCTTTCGGGACAGGGTCCACGAGCAGTACTTC.

This clone has just a few counts. V usage is TRBV15 and J usage is TRBJ1-1; tentatively, D is TRBD1 (6 bases). The CDR3 covers 12 residues. Germline CDR1 and CDR2: LNHNV and YYDKDF (reference sequence). The V end lost 6 bases, the J end lost 4 bases, and 9 bases lay between the germline ends. Here the CDR3 DNA reads TGTGCCACCAGAGGCAGGGGCACTGAAGCTTTCTTT. Translation: CATRGRGTEAFF.

The CDR3 nucleotides read TGTGCCAGCAGAGTGATGGGGCCTAGCGAGCAGTACTTC. Translated: CASRVMGPSEQYF. V usage is TRBV11-2 and J usage is TRBJ2-7, with D possibly TRBD1 on 5 matching bases. Germline values: CDR1 SGHAT, CDR2 FQNNGV. The V gene lost 6 bases and the J gene lost 6 bases, with 15 bases spanning the gap. The CDR3 spans 13 residues.

The chain uses TRBV4-1 and TRBJ2-4, with no clear D. The germline V gene has CDR1 MGHRA and CDR2 YSYEKL. V was shortened by 0 bases and J by 6 bases, with 6 bases between the two germline ends. This CDR3 is built from 13 residues. CDR3 amino acids: CASSQDRGNIQYF. CDR3 sequence (DNA): TGCGCCAGCAGCCAAGATCGCGGAAACATTCAGTACTTC.

This chain links TRBV30 with TRBJ2-1; 9 nucleotides line up with TRBD1. The CDR3 loop spans 15 amino acids. Per the germline V gene, CDR1 is GTSNPN and CDR2 is SVGIG (reference sequence). V was clipped by 4 bases and J by 9 bases; unmatched bases: 13. The CDR3 loop reads CAWTAGTGPRSEQFF. As DNA, the CDR3 is TGTGCCTGGACCGCCGGGACAGGGCCCCGAAGTGAGCAGTTCTTC.

The chain couples TRBV4-3 to TRBJ1-1; 8 positions match TRBD1. V dropped 1 base and J dropped 1; count of bases not matched to a gene: 5. Germline assignment: CDR1 LGHNA and CDR2 YSLEER. The CDR3 spans 16 residues. The CDR3 DNA reads TGCGCCAGCAGCCAAGGGTCCAGGGGGCAGAACACTGAAGCTTTCTTT. It specifies CASSQGSRGQNTEAFF.